This T cell receptor (beta chain) stems from a study of T-cell reconstitution after alpha-beta-depleted transplantation in children. The CDR3 is 16 amino acids. Germline-derived CDR1 and CDR2 are SGHRS and YFSETQ. The ends were cut back, 0 bases at V and 0 bases at J, with 12 bases in the middle. A few counts support this clonotype. Its antigen is undetermined. As it was prepared, the TCRbeta library received unique molecular identifiers. TCRdb passed the PCR reads through MiXCR, listing each CDR3 protein once. The sample lists 610,000 or so distinct CDR3 sequences, 27% seen once, with about 35% in the top ten. Study-level results: Reports say that about two months after transplant, the alpha-beta T cells came out of several hundred graft clones that had expanded.

The chain is built from TRBV5-1 and TRBJ1-2; D possibly corresponds to TRBD1 (5 bases). The sequence was collected from a boy younger than two with Wiskott-Aldrich syndrome, due to receive a stem cell transplant. The sequenced sample was PBMCs, obtained before TCRalphabeta/CD19-depleted stem cell transplant. The CDR3 loop reads CASSLAFSGPNYGYTF. In DNA form, the CDR3 reads TGCGCCAGCAGCTTGGCCTTTTCAGGGCCTAACTATGGCTACACCTTC.